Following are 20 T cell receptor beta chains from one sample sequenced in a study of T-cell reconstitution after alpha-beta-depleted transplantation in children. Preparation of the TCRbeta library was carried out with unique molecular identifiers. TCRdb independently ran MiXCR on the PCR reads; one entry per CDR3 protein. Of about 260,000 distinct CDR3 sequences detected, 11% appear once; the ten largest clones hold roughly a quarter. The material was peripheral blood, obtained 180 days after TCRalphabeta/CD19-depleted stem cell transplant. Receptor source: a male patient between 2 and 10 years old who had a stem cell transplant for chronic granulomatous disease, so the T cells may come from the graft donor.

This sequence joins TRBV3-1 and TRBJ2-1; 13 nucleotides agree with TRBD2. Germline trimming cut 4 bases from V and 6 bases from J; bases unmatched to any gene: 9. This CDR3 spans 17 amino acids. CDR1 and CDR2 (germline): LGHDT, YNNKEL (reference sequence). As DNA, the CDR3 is TGTGCCAGCAGCCTTCTAGGACTAGCGGGAGCGAGCAATGAGCAGTTCTTC. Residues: CASSLLGLAGASNEQFF.

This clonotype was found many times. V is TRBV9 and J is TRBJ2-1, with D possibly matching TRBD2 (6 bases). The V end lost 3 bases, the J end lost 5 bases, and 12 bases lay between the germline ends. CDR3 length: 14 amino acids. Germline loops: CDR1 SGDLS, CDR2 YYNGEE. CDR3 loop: CASSGRTNHNEQFF. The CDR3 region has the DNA TGTGCCAGCAGCGGGCGGACTAACCACAATGAGCAGTTCTTC.

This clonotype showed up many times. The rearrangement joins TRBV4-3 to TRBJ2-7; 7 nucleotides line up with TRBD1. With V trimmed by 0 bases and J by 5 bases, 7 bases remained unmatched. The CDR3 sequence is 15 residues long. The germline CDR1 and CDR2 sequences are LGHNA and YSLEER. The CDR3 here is CASSQEGQAPNEQYF. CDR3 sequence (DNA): TGCGCCAGCAGCCAAGAAGGACAGGCCCCCAACGAGCAGTACTTC.

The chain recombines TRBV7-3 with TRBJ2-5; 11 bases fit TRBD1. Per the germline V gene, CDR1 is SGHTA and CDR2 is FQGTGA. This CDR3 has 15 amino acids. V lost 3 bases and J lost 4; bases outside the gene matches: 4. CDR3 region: CASSFSGTGGETQYF. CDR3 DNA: TGTGCCAGCAGCTTTTCCGGGACAGGGGGAGAGACCCAGTACTTC.

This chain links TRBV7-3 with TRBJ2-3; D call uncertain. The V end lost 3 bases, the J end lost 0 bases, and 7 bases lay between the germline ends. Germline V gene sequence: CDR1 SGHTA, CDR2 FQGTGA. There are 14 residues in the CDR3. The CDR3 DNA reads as TGTGCCAGCAGCTTGGGTTTCAGCACAGATACGCAGTATTTT. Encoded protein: CASSLGFSTDTQYF.

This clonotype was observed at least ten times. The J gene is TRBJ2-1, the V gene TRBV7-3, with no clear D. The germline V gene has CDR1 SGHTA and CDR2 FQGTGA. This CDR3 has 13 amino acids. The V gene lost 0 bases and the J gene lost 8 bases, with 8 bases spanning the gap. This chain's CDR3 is CASSLTTADEQFF. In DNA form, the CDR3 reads TGTGCCAGCAGCTTAACGACCGCCGATGAGCAGTTCTTC.

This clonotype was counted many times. CDR3 loop: CASSSSHSTDTQYF. The CDR3 DNA sequence: TGTGCCAGCAGCTCCTCCCATAGCACAGATACGCAGTATTTT. V gene TRBV7-2 combines with J gene TRBJ2-3; D not resolved. Per the germline V gene, CDR1 is SGHTA and CDR2 is FQGNSA. The CDR3 is made up of 14 amino acids. V was shortened by 4 bases and J by 0 bases, with 8 bases between the two germline ends.

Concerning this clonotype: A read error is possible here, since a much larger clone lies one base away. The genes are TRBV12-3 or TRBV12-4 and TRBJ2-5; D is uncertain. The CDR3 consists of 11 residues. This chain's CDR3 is CASRNGETQSF. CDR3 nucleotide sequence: TGTGCCAGCAGAAACGGAGAGACCCAGTCCTTC.

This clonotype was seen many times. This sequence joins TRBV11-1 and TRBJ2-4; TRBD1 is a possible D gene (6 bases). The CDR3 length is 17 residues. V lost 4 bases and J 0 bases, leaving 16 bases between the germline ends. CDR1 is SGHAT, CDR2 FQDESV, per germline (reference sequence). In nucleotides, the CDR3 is TGTGCCAGCAGCTGGAGCCGGGACATAGTAGCCAAAAACATTCAGTACTTC. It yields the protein CASSWSRDIVAKNIQYF.

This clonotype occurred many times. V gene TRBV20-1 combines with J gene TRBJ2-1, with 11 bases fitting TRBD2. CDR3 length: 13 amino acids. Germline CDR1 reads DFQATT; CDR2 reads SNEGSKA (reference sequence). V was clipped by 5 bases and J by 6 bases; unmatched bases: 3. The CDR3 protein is CSAGTSGLNEQFF. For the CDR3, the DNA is TGCAGTGCTGGGACTAGCGGACTCAATGAGCAGTTCTTC.

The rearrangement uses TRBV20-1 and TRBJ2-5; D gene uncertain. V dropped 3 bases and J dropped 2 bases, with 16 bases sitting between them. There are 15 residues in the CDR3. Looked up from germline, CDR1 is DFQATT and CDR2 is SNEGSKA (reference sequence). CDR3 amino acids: CSASGGDRTQETQYF. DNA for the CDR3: TGCAGTGCTAGCGGCGGTGATAGAACACAAGAGACCCAGTACTTC.

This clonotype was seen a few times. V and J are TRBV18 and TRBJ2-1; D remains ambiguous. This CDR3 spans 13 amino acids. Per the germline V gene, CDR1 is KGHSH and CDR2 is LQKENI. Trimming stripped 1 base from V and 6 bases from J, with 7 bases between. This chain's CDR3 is CASSPQAPNEQFF. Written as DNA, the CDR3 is TGTGCCAGCTCACCACAGGCCCCCAATGAGCAGTTCTTC.

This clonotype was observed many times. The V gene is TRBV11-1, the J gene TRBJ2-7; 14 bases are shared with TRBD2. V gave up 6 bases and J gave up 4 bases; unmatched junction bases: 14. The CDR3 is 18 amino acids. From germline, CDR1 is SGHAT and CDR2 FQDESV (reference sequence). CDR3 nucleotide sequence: TGTGCCAGCAGTCCGGGACAGGGACTAGCGGGGGATATTTACGAGCAGTACTTC. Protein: CASSPGQGLAGDIYEQYF.

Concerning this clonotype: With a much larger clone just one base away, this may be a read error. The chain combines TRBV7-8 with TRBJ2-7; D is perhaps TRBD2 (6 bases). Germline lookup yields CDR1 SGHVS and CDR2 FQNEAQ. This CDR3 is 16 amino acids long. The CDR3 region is CASSLVSSETAYELYF. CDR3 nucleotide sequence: TGTGCCAGCAGCTTAGTTTCTAGCGAGACCGCCTACGAGCTGTACTTC.

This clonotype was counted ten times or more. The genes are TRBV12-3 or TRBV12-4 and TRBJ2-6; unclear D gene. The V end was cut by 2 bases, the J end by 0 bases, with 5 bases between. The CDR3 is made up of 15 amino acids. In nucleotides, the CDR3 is TGTGCCAGCAGTTTATCGGTCTCTGGGGCCAACGTCCTGACTTTC. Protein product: CASSLSVSGANVLTF.

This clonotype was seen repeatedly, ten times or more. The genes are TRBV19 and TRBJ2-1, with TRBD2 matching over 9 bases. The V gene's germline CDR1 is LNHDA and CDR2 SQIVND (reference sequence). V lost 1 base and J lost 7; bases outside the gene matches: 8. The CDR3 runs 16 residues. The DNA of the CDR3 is TGTGCCAGTAGTATAGCCGCTAGCGGGATTTTGAATGAGCAGTTCTTC. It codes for CASSIAASGILNEQFF.

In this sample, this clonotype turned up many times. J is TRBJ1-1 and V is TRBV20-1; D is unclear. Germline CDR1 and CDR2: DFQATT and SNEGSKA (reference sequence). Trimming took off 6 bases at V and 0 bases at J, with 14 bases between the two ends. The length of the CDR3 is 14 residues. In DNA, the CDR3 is TGCAGTGCCCCATCCGGGCACTTGAACACTGAAGCTTTCTTT. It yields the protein CSAPSGHLNTEAFF.

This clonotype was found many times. The CDR3 spells CASSHVDNEQFF. Here the CDR3 DNA reads TGTGCCAGCAGCCATGTAGACAATGAGCAGTTCTTC. This rearrangement joins TRBV3-1 to TRBJ2-1; D not resolved. Germline CDR1 is LGHDT and CDR2 is YNNKEL (reference sequence). V lost 3 bases, J lost 5 bases, and 5 bases lay in between. This CDR3 region has 12 residues.

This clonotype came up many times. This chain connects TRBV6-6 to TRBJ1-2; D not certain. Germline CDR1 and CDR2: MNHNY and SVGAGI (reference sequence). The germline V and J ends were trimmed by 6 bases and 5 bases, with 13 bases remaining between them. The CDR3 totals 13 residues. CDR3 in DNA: TGTGCCAGCAGCCCTTTTCAGGAGTATGGCTACACCTTC. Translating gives CASSPFQEYGYTF.

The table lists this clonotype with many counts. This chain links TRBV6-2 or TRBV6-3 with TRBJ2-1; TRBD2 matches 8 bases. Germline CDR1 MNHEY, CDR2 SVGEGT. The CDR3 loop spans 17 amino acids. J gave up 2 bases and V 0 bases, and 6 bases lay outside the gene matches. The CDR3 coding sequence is TGTGCCAGCAGTTACTCGAAGGTGCGGGGGGCCTACAATGAGCAGTTCTTC. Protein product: CASSYSKVRGAYNEQFF.